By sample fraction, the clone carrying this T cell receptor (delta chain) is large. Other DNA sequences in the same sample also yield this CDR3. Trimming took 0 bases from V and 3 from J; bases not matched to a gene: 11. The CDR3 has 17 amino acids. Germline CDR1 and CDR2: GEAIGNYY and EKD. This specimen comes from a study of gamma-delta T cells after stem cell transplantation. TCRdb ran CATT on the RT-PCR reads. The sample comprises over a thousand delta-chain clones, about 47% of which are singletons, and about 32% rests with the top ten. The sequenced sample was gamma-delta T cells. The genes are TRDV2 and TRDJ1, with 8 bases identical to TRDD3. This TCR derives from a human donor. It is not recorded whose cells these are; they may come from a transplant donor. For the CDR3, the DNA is TGTGCCTGTGACACCCTGGCTGGGGGACCCGACTCCGATAAACTCATCTTT. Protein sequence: CACDTLAGGPDSDKLIF.